The TCR beta chain under discussion was sequenced for a study of T cells after yellow fever vaccination. Study context: Low-cell-number fractions were prepared with SMART-Seq v4 Ultra Low Input.

TCRdb recomputed calls from the 5' RACE reads with MiXCR, one row per CDR3 protein. Here the sample spans around 180,000 distinct CDR3 sequences, approximately 6.2% being singletons. The ends lost 2 bases at V and 6 bases at J; junction bases unmatched: 5. The CDR3 contains 15 residues. The germline V gene encodes CDR1 MNHEY and CDR2 SMNVEV (reference sequence). This clonotype occurred many times. This sequence originates from a man aged 18-30 years who received the YFV17D yellow fever vaccine. The V and J genes are TRBV27 and TRBJ1-5, with 9 bases matching TRBD1. The sample here was CD4+ T cells sorted from PBMCs, taken on the day of the first yellow fever vaccination. CDR3 region: CASSLVQGAVQPQHF. In DNA form, the CDR3 reads TGTGCCAGCAGTTTAGTACAGGGGGCAGTTCAGCCCCAGCATTTT.